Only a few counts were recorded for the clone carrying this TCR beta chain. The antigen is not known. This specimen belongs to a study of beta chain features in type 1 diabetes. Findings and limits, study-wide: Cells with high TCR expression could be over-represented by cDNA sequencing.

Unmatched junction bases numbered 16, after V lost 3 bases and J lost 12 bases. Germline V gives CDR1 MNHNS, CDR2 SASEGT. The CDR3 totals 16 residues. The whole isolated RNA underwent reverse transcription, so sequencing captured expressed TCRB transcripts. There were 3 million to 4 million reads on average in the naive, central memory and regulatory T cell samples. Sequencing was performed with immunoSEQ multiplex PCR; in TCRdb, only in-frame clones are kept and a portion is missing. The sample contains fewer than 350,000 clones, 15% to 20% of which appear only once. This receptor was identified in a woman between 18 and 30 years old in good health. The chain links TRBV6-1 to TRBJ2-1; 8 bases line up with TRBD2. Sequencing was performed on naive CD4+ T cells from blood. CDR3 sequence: CASSEILAAPPHGQFF. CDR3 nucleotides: TGTGCCAGCAGTGAGATACTAGCGGCCCCCCCTCATGGGCAGTTCTTC.